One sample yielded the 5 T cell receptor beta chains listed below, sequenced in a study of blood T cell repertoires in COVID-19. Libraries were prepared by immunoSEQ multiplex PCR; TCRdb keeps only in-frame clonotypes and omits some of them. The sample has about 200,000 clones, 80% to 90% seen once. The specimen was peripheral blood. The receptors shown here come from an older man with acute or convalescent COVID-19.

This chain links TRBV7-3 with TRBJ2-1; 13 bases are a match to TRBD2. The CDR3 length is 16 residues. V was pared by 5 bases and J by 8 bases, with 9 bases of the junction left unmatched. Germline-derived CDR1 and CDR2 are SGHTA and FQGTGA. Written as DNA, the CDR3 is TGTGCCAGCAGCAGGGGACTAGCGGGGCCTTCGGATGAGCAGTTCTTC. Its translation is CASSRGLAGPSDEQFF.

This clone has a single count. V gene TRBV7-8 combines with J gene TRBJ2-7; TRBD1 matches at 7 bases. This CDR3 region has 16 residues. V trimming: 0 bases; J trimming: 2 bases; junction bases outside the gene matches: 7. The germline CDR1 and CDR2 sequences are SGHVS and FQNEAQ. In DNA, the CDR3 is TGTGCCAGCAGCTTAGCCCCCGGGACAGCCACCTACGAGCAGTACTTC. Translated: CASSLAPGTATYEQYF.

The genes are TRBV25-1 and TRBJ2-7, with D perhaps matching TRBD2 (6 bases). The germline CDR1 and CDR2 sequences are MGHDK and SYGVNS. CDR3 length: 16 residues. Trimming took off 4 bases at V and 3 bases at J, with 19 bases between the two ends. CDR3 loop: CASSGTGTHNLYEQYV. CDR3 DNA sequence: TGTGCCAGCAGTGGAACCGGGACTCACAATCTCTACGAGCAGTACGTC.

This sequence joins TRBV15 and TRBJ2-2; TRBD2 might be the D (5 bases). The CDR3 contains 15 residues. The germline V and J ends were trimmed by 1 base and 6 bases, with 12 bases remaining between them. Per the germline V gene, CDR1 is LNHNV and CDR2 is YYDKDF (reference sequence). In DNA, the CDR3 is TGTGCCACCAGCAGAGGAGCGGCGGTCGCCGGGGAGCTGTTTTTT. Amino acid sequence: CATSRGAAVAGELFF. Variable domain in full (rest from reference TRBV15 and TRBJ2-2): DAMVIQNPRYQVTQFGKPVTLSCSQTLNHNVMYWYQQKSSQAPKLLFHYYDKDFNNEADTPDNFQSRRPNTSFCFLDIRSPGLGDTAMYLCATSRGAAVAGELFFGEGSRLTVL.

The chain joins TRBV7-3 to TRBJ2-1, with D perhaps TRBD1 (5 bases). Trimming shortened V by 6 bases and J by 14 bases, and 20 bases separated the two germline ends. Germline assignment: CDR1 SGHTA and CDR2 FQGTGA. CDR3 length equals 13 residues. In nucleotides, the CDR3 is TGTGCCAGCAGTTACATCATAGGCCAGGGAAAGTTCTTC. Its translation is CASSYIIGQGKFF.